The clone carrying this T cell receptor beta chain was seen once. What it recognizes is unknown. TCRdb's copy holds only in-frame clones and misses some; the assay was immunoSEQ multiplex PCR. The profile covers 30,000 or so clones, with about 86% appearing a single time and roughly 44% taken by the ten largest. The data are from a study of lymphopenia after photon versus proton radiotherapy. Broader study findings: Post-nadir TCR diversity decline inversely tracked overall survival among those who died.

This CDR3 is 14 amino acids long. In germline, CDR1 is SGDLS, CDR2 YYNGEE. The V gene lost 3 bases and the J gene lost 4 bases, with 8 bases spanning the gap. The sequences come from peripheral blood, collected from a patient treated with proton-based radiotherapy. The TCR sequence derives from an older woman with cholangiocarcinoma. Some clones in this sample may be carry-over from other donors' samples. The chain joins TRBV9 to TRBJ1-6; unclear D gene. CDR3 sequence (DNA): TGTGCCAGCAGCGAGGCCAGTTATAATTCACCCCTCCACTTT. Translation gives CASSEASYNSPLHF. The complete variable domain, with remaining parts taken from reference TRBV9 and TRBJ1-6, reads DSGVTQTPKHLITATGQRVTLRCSPRSGDLSVYWYQQSLDQGLQFLIQYYNGEERAKGNILERFSAQQFPDLHSELNLSSLELGDSALYFCASSEASYNSPLHFGNGTRLTVT.